This is a list of T cell receptor beta chains from one sample in a study of blood T cell repertoires in COVID-19. Assay used: immunoSEQ multiplex PCR; TCRdb lists only in-frame clones, some missing. The table records 45,000 to 60,000 clones, 78% of them present only once. Specimen: peripheral blood. Receptors originate from a human donor with active or convalescent COVID-19. The donor label of this sample is uncertain. Each CDR3 is given with its conserved first and last residue. The D gene is left open where the match is weak. Size values are once, few and many counts, or a class for expanded clones, and some rows have none.

D gene,J gene,clone size,V gene,CDR3 protein,CDR3 DNA
NA,TRBJ1-2,NA,TRBV6-1,CASSEASGGGIGYTF,TGTGCCAGCAGTGAAGCGTCGGGGGGCGGGATTGGCTACACCTTC
NA,TRBJ1-5,NA,TRBV19,CASSITSSGGGQPQHF,TGTGCCAGTAGTATCACCTCGTCCGGGGGGGGTCAGCCCCAGCATTTT
NA,TRBJ1-5,NA,TRBV7-2,CASSLGWRNQPQHF,TGTGCCAGCAGCTTAGGGTGGCGCAATCAGCCCCAGCATTTT
NA,TRBJ1-3,NA,TRBV2,CASMYHQVGGNTIYF,TGTGCCAGCATGTACCATCAGGTTGGAGGAAACACCATATATTTT
TRBD1,TRBJ2-5,NA,TRBV5-1,CASSLEDRVQETQYF,TGCGCCAGCAGCTTGGAGGACAGGGTTCAAGAGACCCAGTACTTC
TRBD1,TRBJ1-6,NA,TRBV5-4,CASALKQGAPGGSPLHF,TGTGCCAGCGCACTGAAACAGGGGGCGCCCGGGGGTTCACCCCTCCACTTT
NA,TRBJ1-1,few,TRBV24-1,CATRAGRAINTEAFF,TGTGCCACCAGGGCGGGGAGGGCGATTAACACTGAAGCTTTCTTT
NA,TRBJ2-5,few,TRBV30,CAWSWREQETQYF,TGTGCCTGGTCTTGGAGGGAGCAAGAGACCCAGTACTTC
NA,TRBJ1-1,NA,TRBV30,CAWNTGSPNTEAFF,TGTGCCTGGAACACCGGGAGTCCGAACACTGAAGCTTTCTTT
NA,TRBJ1-1,NA,TRBV12-3/TRBV12-4,CASSQITEAFF,TGTGCCAGCAGTCAGATCACTGAAGCTTTCTTT
NA,TRBJ2-3,NA,TRBV29-1,CSVESGADTQYF,TGCAGCGTTGAGTCAGGGGCAGATACGCAGTATTTT
NA,TRBJ2-3,NA,TRBV7-2,CASREGPGADTQYF,TGTGCCAGCAGAGAAGGGCCGGGAGCAGATACGCAGTATTTT
TRBD2,TRBJ2-7,NA,TRBV10-3,CAISEVTSGTYEQYF,TGTGCCATCAGTGAAGTGACTAGCGGAACCTACGAGCAGTACTTC
TRBD1,TRBJ2-7,NA,TRBV5-1,CASSVQPGQGYEQYF,TGCGCCAGCAGCGTTCAGCCGGGACAGGGTTACGAGCAGTACTTC
TRBD2,TRBJ2-5,NA,TRBV5-1,CASSYRTSGSAAIGETQYF,TGCGCCAGCAGTTATCGGACTAGCGGGAGTGCCGCCATCGGAGAGACCCAGTACTTC
TRBD2,TRBJ2-5,once,TRBV3-1/TRBV3-2,CASSQGRLAGGGQETQYF,TGTGCCAGCAGCCAAGGCCGACTAGCGGGAGGGGGGCAAGAGACCCAGTACTTC
NA,TRBJ1-1,once,TRBV5-4,CASSLEGQGRAEAFF,TGTGCCAGCAGCTTGGAGGGCCAGGGAAGGGCTGAAGCTTTCTTT
NA,TRBJ1-5,NA,TRBV19,CASINQGSNQPQHF,TGTGCCAGTATAAATCAGGGGAGCAATCAGCCCCAGCATTTT
NA,TRBJ1-2,once,TRBV14,CASSQQTNYGYTF,TGTGCCAGCAGCCAACAGACAAACTATGGCTACACCTTC
NA,TRBJ1-1,NA,TRBV5-1,CASSLEGQLNTEAFF,TGCGCCAGCAGCTTGGAAGGACAGTTGAACACTGAAGCTTTCTTT